Presented here are 25 T cell receptor beta chains from one specimen sequenced in a study of spatial heterogeneity in lung cancer. TCRdb re-analysed the 5' RACE reads in MiXCR, keeping a single row per CDR3 protein. This sample has around 40,000 distinct CDR3 sequences, with around 5.8% found just once. Time point given: sample taken at primary tumor resection. Sequencing covered unsorted whole RNA taken from tumor, nontumor lung or frozen PBMC. Specimen: PBMCs, collected at surgery. These receptors all come from a male donor with early-stage non-small cell lung cancer.

At least ten counts were recorded for this clonotype. This chain links TRBV9 with TRBJ2-3; the match to TRBD2 covers 14 bases. The V segment lost 4 bases and the J segment 6 bases; nucleotides outside the gene matches: 4. The CDR3 has 15 residues. Per germline, CDR1 SGDLS and CDR2 YYNGEE. This CDR3 reads CASSPGLAGVDTQYF. Here the CDR3 DNA reads TGTGCCAGCAGCCCGGGACTAGCGGGGGTTGATACGCAGTATTTT.

By its share, this clonotype is medium-sized. The chain employs TRBV5-1 and TRBJ1-6; D unresolved. This CDR3 contains 15 residues. Germline V CDR1 and CDR2: SGHRS, YFSETQ. The germline V and J ends were trimmed by 2 bases and 0 bases, with 6 bases remaining between them. CDR3 region: CASSFRSSYNSPLHF. The CDR3 DNA sequence: TGCGCCAGCAGCTTCCGGAGCTCCTATAATTCACCCCTCCACTTT.

This clonotype was recorded many times. The chain links TRBV3-1 to TRBJ1-1, with D maybe TRBD1 (6 bases). Per the germline V gene, CDR1 is LGHDT and CDR2 is YNNKEL (reference sequence). The CDR3 sequence is 14 residues long. V was pared by 1 base and J by 1 base, with 7 bases between. DNA for the CDR3: TGTGCCAGCAGCCAAGTAGGGGGGAACACTGAAGCTTTCTTT. Protein sequence: CASSQVGGNTEAFF.

This clonotype was seen many times. V and J are TRBV28 and TRBJ2-3, with TRBD1 matching over 8 bases. After removal of 6 bases from V and 1 base from J, the junction contained 15 bases not matched to a gene. The CDR3 sequence is 18 residues long. CDR1 and CDR2 from the germline V gene are MDHEN and SYDVKM. CDR3 coding DNA: TGTGCCAGCAGCCTCCCCCGACAGTCGACAGGGGGCACAGATACGCAGTATTTT. Its translation: CASSLPRQSTGGTDTQYF.

The sample holds many counts of this clonotype. This sequence joins TRBV29-1 and TRBJ1-5; 7 bases align to TRBD1. CDR1 is SQVTM, CDR2 ANQGSEA, per germline. The ends lost 4 bases at V and 3 bases at J; junction bases unmatched: 3. The CDR3 runs 13 residues. CDR3 sequence reads: CSVGDSPNQPQHF. The CDR3 DNA is TGCAGCGTTGGGGACAGCCCCAATCAGCCCCAGCATTTT.

This clonotype was detected ten times or more. The chain uses TRBV6-5 and TRBJ1-5; D not resolved. The CDR3 extends over 15 amino acids. With 0 bases removed from V and 4 bases from J, the gap between germline ends came to 10 bases. CDR1 and CDR2 from the germline V gene are MNHEY and SVGAGI. The DNA of the CDR3 is TGTGCCAGCAGTTACTCGAGTTCACCAAATCAGCCCCAGCATTTT. Translation gives CASSYSSSPNQPQHF.

This clonotype was seen many times. The chain is built from TRBV9 and TRBJ1-5, with 9 positions matching TRBD1. This CDR3 region has 16 residues. Germline assignment: CDR1 SGDLS and CDR2 YYNGEE. The V segment lost 3 bases and the J segment 7 bases; nucleotides outside the gene matches: 11. CDR3 residues: CASSGGPGTGNQPQHF. The DNA of the CDR3 is TGTGCCAGCAGCGGGGGGCCCGGGACAGGGAACCAGCCCCAGCATTTT.

There are a few counts of this clonotype. V usage is TRBV5-1 and J usage is TRBJ2-7, with a tentative D call TRBD2 (6 bases). With 8 bases removed from V and 0 bases from J, the gap between germline ends came to 12 bases. Germline V gene data show CDR1 as SGHRS and CDR2 as YFSETQ. The CDR3 is 13 amino acids. The CDR3 spells CASTGLLSYEQYF. As DNA, the CDR3 is TGCGCCAGTACGGGACTTCTCTCCTACGAGCAGTACTTC.

This clonotype has at least ten counts. V usage is TRBV7-9 and J usage is TRBJ1-1, with 9 positions matching TRBD1. The V gene end was trimmed by 5 bases and the J gene end by 1 base; junction bases not matched to a gene: 2. Germline CDR1 and CDR2: SEHNR and FQNEAQ (reference sequence). The CDR3 runs to 14 residues. The CDR3 DNA is TGTGCCAGCAGCCAACAGGGGGCGAACACTGAAGCTTTCTTT. Residues: CASSQQGANTEAFF.

A word on this clonotype: Possible read error: a much larger clone is one base away. This chain links TRBV3-1 with TRBJ1-1; D unclear. Germline CDR1 and CDR2: LGHDT and YNNKEL (reference sequence). The CDR3 consists of 13 residues. Trimming took off 1 base at V and 0 bases at J, with 3 bases between the two ends. The CDR3 is CASSQVVNTEAFF. The CDR3 DNA reads as TGTGCCAGCAGCCAAGTTGTGAACACTGAAGCTTTCTTT.

This clonotype was seen a few times. The chain couples TRBV28 to TRBJ1-2; 9 bases agree with TRBD1. Per germline, CDR1 MDHEN and CDR2 SYDVKM. The CDR3 runs to 14 residues. V was pared by 2 bases and J by 7 bases, with 5 bases of the junction left unmatched. CDR3 in DNA: TGTGCCAGCAGTTTAATACAGGGGGCGCGTGGCTACACCTTC. Translating it yields CASSLIQGARGYTF.

This chain connects TRBV27 to TRBJ2-7, with 8 nucleotides matching TRBD2. Germline CDR1 and CDR2: MNHEY and SMNVEV (reference sequence). The V segment lost 4 bases and the J segment 6 bases; nucleotides outside the gene matches: 5. The CDR3 spans 13 residues. The CDR3 protein is CASSSGLAGEQYF. The CDR3 DNA reads TGTGCCAGCAGTTCCGGACTAGCTGGCGAGCAGTACTTC.

The chain is built from TRBV21-1 and TRBJ2-7; the table's D call of TRBD2 was not tested on the DNA. TRBV21-1 is termed a pseudogene. The length of the CDR3 is 17 residues. The CDR3 loop is CASSKAGLAGDTYEQYF. Written as DNA, the CDR3 is TGTGCCAGCAGCAAAGCCGGACTAGCGGGGGATACCTACGAGCAGTACTTC.

The chain carries TRBV11-2 and TRBJ2-7; tentative D call: TRBD2 (6 bases). From germline, CDR1 is SGHAT and CDR2 FQNNGV. Trimming cost V 0 bases and J 0 bases, with 12 bases left between them. The CDR3 has 16 amino acids. The CDR3 nucleotides are TGTGCCAGCAGCTTAGATCTGGGGAGGAGCTCCTACGAGCAGTACTTC. It specifies CASSLDLGRSSYEQYF. The whole variable domain, filled in from reference TRBV11-2 and TRBJ2-7, reads EAGVAQSPRYKIIEKRQSVAFWCNPISGHATLYWYQQILGQGPKLLIQFQNNGVVDDSQLPKDRFSAERLKGVDSTLKIQPAKLEDSAVYLCASSLDLGRSSYEQYFGPGTRLTVT.

This rearrangement joins TRBV9 to TRBJ2-5; 11 nucleotides match TRBD2. V lost 0 bases and J lost 5; bases outside the gene matches: 9. Germline assignment: CDR1 SGDLS and CDR2 YYNGEE. The CDR3 extends over 17 amino acids. The CDR3 loop is CASSVDPGLAVWETQYF. The CDR3 bases are TGTGCCAGCAGCGTAGACCCGGGACTAGCGGTTTGGGAGACCCAGTACTTC.

This clonotype was counted between two and nine times. This chain uses TRBV7-9 with TRBJ1-2; 12 bases are shared with TRBD1. The CDR3 loop spans 17 amino acids. The trim removed 5 bases at V and 3 bases at J, leaving 10 bases unmatched. The germline V gene encodes CDR1 SEHNR and CDR2 FQNEAQ (reference sequence). DNA for the CDR3: TGTGCCAGCAGCCCCCGGGACAGGGGGCGAGGTGACTATGGCTACACCTTC. Its translation: CASSPRDRGRGDYGYTF.

With respect to this clonotype: A clone one base away is much larger, so this may be a read error. J is TRBJ2-3 and V is TRBV20-1, with 9 bases fitting TRBD1. This CDR3 contains 13 residues. V lost 7 bases and J lost 2; bases outside the gene matches: 4. CDR1 and CDR2 from the germline V gene are DFQATT and SNEGSKA (reference sequence). For the CDR3, the DNA is TGCAGTGAAACAGGGGGCCACACAGATACGCAGTATTTT. Translated, it gives CSETGGHTDTQYF.

The chain uses TRBV4-1 and TRBJ2-2, with TRBD2 as a possible D gene (7 bases). There are 15 residues in the CDR3. Trimming shortened V by 8 bases and J by 0 bases, and 13 bases separated the two germline ends. Germline-derived CDR1 and CDR2 are MGHRA and YSYEKL. The chain's CDR3 is CASGRGRSNTGELFF. In DNA form, the CDR3 reads TGCGCCAGCGGGCGGGGGCGTTCGAACACCGGGGAGCTGTTTTTT.

This clonotype was counted many times. The chain combines TRBV20-1 with TRBJ2-3, with unresolved D. The germline V gene has CDR1 DFQATT and CDR2 SNEGSKA (reference sequence). V was trimmed by 0 bases and J by 2 bases, leaving 9 bases between them. CDR3 length: 14 amino acids. The CDR3 nucleotides read TGCAGTGCTAGAGATGGTCTCCTCACAGATACGCAGTATTTT. It specifies CSARDGLLTDTQYF.

This clonotype has only a few counts. The chain employs TRBV30 and TRBJ1-5; 8 bases are shared with TRBD1. CDR1 GTSNPN and CDR2 SVGIG come from the germline V gene (reference sequence). Germline trimming cut 3 bases from V and 3 bases from J; bases unmatched to any gene: 4. This CDR3 is built from 14 residues. CDR3 bases: TGTGCCTGGAGGGGACAGGCCTCCAATCAGCCCCAGCATTTT. Translated: CAWRGQASNQPQHF.

The rearrangement links TRBV7-2 to TRBJ2-7, with 9 bases fitting TRBD1. Germline assignment: CDR1 SGHTA and CDR2 FQGNSA. This CDR3 is 16 amino acids long. The V segment lost 5 bases and the J segment 6 bases; nucleotides outside the gene matches: 14. The DNA of the CDR3 is TGTGCCAGCAGCATTGACGGTAGGACAGGGGCCCTCGAGCAGTACTTC. This codes for CASSIDGRTGALEQYF.

This clonotype was seen many times. The rearrangement links TRBV12-3 or TRBV12-4 to TRBJ2-3; either TRBD1 or TRBD2 may fit D (5 bases each). With 5 bases removed from V and 0 bases from J, the gap between germline ends came to 12 bases. This CDR3 contains 15 residues. CDR3: CASSPTRDSTDTQYF. The CDR3 DNA sequence: TGTGCCAGCAGTCCCACCAGGGACAGCACAGATACGCAGTATTTT.

This chain uses TRBV6-1 with TRBJ2-1; 9 nucleotides match TRBD1. Germline V gene sequence: CDR1 MNHNS, CDR2 SASEGT. Losses at the gene ends were 7 bases for V and 7 bases for J; bases not matched to a gene: 11. This CDR3 contains 15 residues. CDR3 protein: CASIIGTGPQNEQFF. For the CDR3, the DNA is TGTGCCAGCATTATCGGGACAGGGCCACAGAATGAGCAGTTCTTC.

This clonotype has a count of ten or more. The rearrangement links TRBV5-1 to TRBJ1-2; D is undetermined. Germline V gene data show CDR1 as SGHRS and CDR2 as YFSETQ. This CDR3 region has 15 residues. Trimming pared 0 bases from V and 8 bases from J, leaving 17 bases between. Here the CDR3 reads CASSLENARGYGYTF. Here the CDR3 DNA reads TGCGCCAGCAGCTTGGAAAATGCCCGGGGTTACGGCTACACCTTC.

This clonotype was picked up a small number of times. This chain uses TRBV20-1 with TRBJ2-3, with no clear D. This CDR3 is 12 amino acids long. Germline assignment: CDR1 DFQATT and CDR2 SNEGSKA (reference sequence). Trimming removed 4 bases from V and 4 bases from J, with 9 bases in between. The CDR3 DNA reads as TGCAGTGCTACACGACCACCAGATACGCAGTATTTT. It codes for CSATRPPDTQYF.